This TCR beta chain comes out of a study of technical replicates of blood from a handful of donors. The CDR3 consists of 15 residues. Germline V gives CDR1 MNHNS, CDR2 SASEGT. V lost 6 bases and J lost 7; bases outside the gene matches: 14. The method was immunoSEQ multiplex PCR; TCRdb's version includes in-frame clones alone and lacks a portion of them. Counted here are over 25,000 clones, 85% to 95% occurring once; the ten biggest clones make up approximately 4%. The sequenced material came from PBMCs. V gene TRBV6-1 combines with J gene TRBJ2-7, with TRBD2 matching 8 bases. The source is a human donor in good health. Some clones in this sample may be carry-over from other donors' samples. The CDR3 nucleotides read TGTGCCAGCAGGGGGGATCCGGTGGGCGGGGGGGAGCAGTACTTC. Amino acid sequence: CASRGDPVGGGEQYF.